What follows are 30 T cell receptor beta chains derived from one specimen sequenced in a study of human T cells and chemical hapten exposure. MiXCR was run by TCRdb on the RACE reads, yielding one entry per CDR3 protein. The sample has under 200,000 distinct CDR3 sequences; about a quarter are singletons. Described time point: patch test 3, about 24 weeks after DPC sensitization. The sample's treatment: therapeutic diphenylcyclopropenone sensitization with weekly scalp DPC. Material: whole blood, obtained in connection with sensitization to the hapten diphenylcyclopropenone (DPC). These receptors were obtained from a woman aged 18-30 years with alopecia areata. Some clones in this sample may be carry-over from other donors' samples.

The count of this clonotype is one. This rearrangement joins TRBV5-1 to TRBJ2-2; no firm D call. Germline CDR1 SGHRS, CDR2 YFSETQ. V lost 3 bases to trimming and J lost 4 bases, with 16 bases between them. The CDR3 spans 16 residues. CDR3 sequence: CASSSRLEMGTGELFF. Here the CDR3 DNA reads TGCGCCAGCAGCTCACGCCTGGAGATGGGCACCGGGGAGCTGTTTTTT.

This clonotype appeared a few times. CDR3 sequence reads: CASSQVGPTFHNEQFF. The CDR3, as DNA: TGTGCCAGCAGCCAAGTGGGACCGACCTTCCACAATGAGCAGTTCTTC. J is TRBJ2-1 and V is TRBV4-2; D might be TRBD1 or TRBD2, each matching 5 bases. This CDR3 contains 16 residues. Germline V lookup: CDR1 LGHNA, CDR2 YNFKEQ. V was shortened by 1 base and J by 5 bases, with 15 bases between the two germline ends.

This sequence joins TRBV27 and TRBJ1-4; D unresolved. Germline CDR1 reads MNHEY; CDR2 reads SMNVEV (reference sequence). CDR3 size: 16 residues. The V end lost 0 bases, the J end lost 8 bases, and 16 bases lay between the germline ends. The CDR3 spells CASSLSPRVEVEKLFF. DNA for the CDR3: TGTGCCAGCAGTTTATCGCCCCGGGTCGAGGTGGAAAAACTGTTTTTT.

This clonotype was observed a few times. The genes are TRBV5-1 and TRBJ1-3; D is uncertain. Looked up from germline, CDR1 is SGHRS and CDR2 is YFSETQ. CDR3 length: 14 amino acids. V lost 3 bases and J 1 base, leaving 8 bases between the germline ends. In DNA form, the CDR3 reads TGCGCCAGCAGCTCTGCCGGGTCTGGAAACACCATATATTTT. Protein sequence: CASSSAGSGNTIYF.

The table lists this clonotype with many counts. This sequence joins TRBV6-2 or TRBV6-3 and TRBJ2-2; tentatively, D is TRBD2 (5 bases). V gave up 6 bases and J gave up 6 bases, with 17 bases separating them. Looked up from germline, CDR1 is MNHEY and CDR2 is SVGEGT. The CDR3 length is 15 residues. In nucleotides, the CDR3 is TGTGCCAGCAGAACCACTAGTCAGGAGGCCGGGGAGCTGTTTTTT. Encoded protein: CASRTTSQEAGELFF.

The rearrangement joins TRBV7-2 to TRBJ2-4; 7 bases agree with TRBD1. J gave up 3 bases and V 5 bases, and 7 bases lay outside the gene matches. The CDR3 contains 15 residues. Germline CDR1 SGHTA, CDR2 FQGNSA. The CDR3 region has the DNA TGTGCCAGCAGCGTGGGACAGAAAATCAAAAACATTCAGTACTTC. This encodes CASSVGQKIKNIQYF.

V gene TRBV29-1 combines with J gene TRBJ2-1, with a possible D match to TRBD2 (6 bases). V was trimmed by 4 bases and J by 2 bases, leaving 12 bases between them. Germline values: CDR1 SQVTM, CDR2 ANQGSEA. The CDR3 contains 14 residues. CDR3 residues: CSVGGLPTYNEQFF. The CDR3 region has the DNA TGCAGCGTTGGGGGACTCCCAACCTACAATGAGCAGTTCTTC.

V gene TRBV24-1 combines with J gene TRBJ2-1; D not resolved. CDR3 length equals 16 residues. Germline V gene data show CDR1 as KGHDR and CDR2 as SFDVKD. V was pared by 2 bases and J by 1 base, with 11 bases between. In nucleotides, the CDR3 is TGTGCCACCAGTGATTCCACCCGGCGGTCCTACAATGAGCAGTTCTTC. Translated: CATSDSTRRSYNEQFF.

The sample holds a few counts of this clonotype. The chain joins TRBV12-3 or TRBV12-4 to TRBJ2-7, with 8 bases fitting TRBD2. The V segment lost 6 bases and the J segment 2 bases; nucleotides outside the gene matches: 6. CDR3 length: 14 residues. In DNA form, the CDR3 reads TGTGCCAGCAGAAACAGCGGGAGAGCCTACGAGCAGTACTTC. Protein: CASRNSGRAYEQYF.

V gene TRBV20-1 combines with J gene TRBJ2-7, with TRBD1 matching over 10 bases. V was clipped by 6 bases and J by 2 bases; unmatched bases: 7. Germline loops: CDR1 DFQATT, CDR2 SNEGSKA (reference sequence). The CDR3 totals 14 residues. In DNA, the CDR3 is TGCAGTGCCAATCCCGGGACAGGGGCCTACGAGCAGTACTTC. It specifies CSANPGTGAYEQYF.

The sample holds a few counts of this clonotype. The chain's CDR3 is CSARWQANTEAFF. The CDR3 DNA reads as TGCAGTGCTAGATGGCAGGCGAACACTGAAGCTTTCTTT. V is TRBV20-1 and J is TRBJ1-1; no reliable D call. Trimming shortened V by 2 bases and J by 1 base, and 8 bases separated the two germline ends. This CDR3 has 13 amino acids. Germline assignment: CDR1 DFQATT and CDR2 SNEGSKA (reference sequence).

This clonotype was seen a handful of times. The chain recombines TRBV6-6 with TRBJ2-7; D uncertain. The CDR3 consists of 12 residues. Germline V gives CDR1 MNHNY, CDR2 SVGAGI (reference sequence). Trimming took 5 bases from V and 8 from J, leaving 13 bases between them. The CDR3 sequence is CASSRIPAQQYF. The CDR3, as DNA: TGTGCCAGCAGTAGGATCCCGGCGCAGCAGTACTTC.

The genes are TRBV12-3 or TRBV12-4 and TRBJ2-7; D gene ambiguous. This CDR3 has 13 amino acids. V shed 5 bases and J shed 3 bases, with 11 bases lying between them. The DNA for the CDR3 is TGTGCCAGCAGTCCCCGGGCTATCTACGAGCAGTACTTC. Its translation is CASSPRAIYEQYF.

The chain joins TRBV7-2 to TRBJ2-3, with D possibly called TRBD1 or TRBD2 (5 bases each). In germline, CDR1 is SGHTA, CDR2 FQGNSA. Trimming pared 5 bases from V and 5 bases from J, leaving 20 bases between. The CDR3 contains 16 residues. This CDR3 is CASSRALGTSGDTQYF. In nucleotides, the CDR3 is TGTGCCAGCAGCCGCGCGCTGGGGACGAGTGGAGATACGCAGTATTTT.

This clonotype was observed a few times. This sequence joins TRBV21-1 and TRBJ2-3; the table's D call, TRBD2, was not checked against the DNA. TRBV21-1 is a pseudogene segment. This CDR3 has 20 amino acids. The CDR3 DNA reads as TGTGCCAGCAGCATCCTTCCGACTAGCGGGGCCCAAATGCCCACAGATACGCAGTATTTT. This sequence encodes CASSILPTSGAQMPTDTQYF.

This clonotype was seen a handful of times. The gene calls are TRBV18 and TRBJ2-3, with unresolved D. Germline CDR1 KGHSH, CDR2 LQKENI. The CDR3 sequence is 14 residues long. The V end was cut by 0 bases, the J end by 4 bases, with 8 bases between. The CDR3 reads CASSPPSSPDTQYF. CDR3 nucleotides: TGTGCCAGCTCACCACCATCTTCCCCAGATACGCAGTATTTT.

There are many counts of this clonotype. V usage is TRBV20-1 and J usage is TRBJ2-5; D gene unclear. The CDR3 is 13 amino acids. V gave up 0 bases and J gave up 5 bases, with 10 bases separating them. CDR1 and CDR2 (germline): DFQATT, SNEGSKA (reference sequence). CDR3 in amino acids: CSARDGSRETQYF. The CDR3 coding sequence is TGCAGTGCTAGAGACGGTTCTAGGGAGACCCAGTACTTC.

CDR3 amino acids: CASSSRPGEPQHF. DNA of the CDR3: TGCGCCAGCAGCTCTAGACCGGGTGAGCCCCAGCATTTT. This chain uses TRBV4-1 with TRBJ1-5; no reliable D call. Trimming cost V 5 bases and J 8 bases, with 13 bases left between them. CDR1 and CDR2 from the germline V gene are MGHRA and YSYEKL. The CDR3 is made up of 13 amino acids.

This clonotype occurred a few times. The chain employs TRBV30 and TRBJ2-1; D unresolved. Per the germline V gene, CDR1 is GTSNPN and CDR2 is SVGIG (reference sequence). CDR3 length: 14 amino acids. V was shortened by 0 bases and J by 1 base, with 7 bases between the two germline ends. The CDR3 DNA reads TGTGCCTGGAGTGTGCTTGGGTCCTACAATGAGCAGTTCTTC. This translates into CAWSVLGSYNEQFF.

This clonotype has only a few counts. This sequence joins TRBV6-5 and TRBJ1-2; perhaps TRBD1 as D (5 bases). V lost 8 bases and J 6 bases, leaving 10 bases between the germline ends. The germline V gene has CDR1 MNHEY and CDR2 SVGAGI. The CDR3 consists of 11 residues. As DNA, the CDR3 is TGTGCCAGCGGGGGGGGGAATGGCTACACCTTC. It is translated as CASGGGNGYTF.

This clonotype occurred a few times. The chain joins TRBV20-1 to TRBJ1-2; 8 bases map to TRBD1. The V segment lost 3 bases and the J segment 2 bases; nucleotides outside the gene matches: 11. Germline V gene data show CDR1 as DFQATT and CDR2 as SNEGSKA (reference sequence). The CDR3 has 16 amino acids. The CDR3, as DNA: TGCAGTGCTAGCCTTCGATGGACAGGGTACAACTATGGCTACACCTTC. It codes for CSASLRWTGYNYGYTF.

V gene TRBV4-1 combines with J gene TRBJ2-7, with 7 bases lining up with TRBD1. The trim removed 1 base at V and 7 bases at J, leaving 10 bases unmatched. This CDR3 spans 15 amino acids. Germline V lookup: CDR1 MGHRA, CDR2 YSYEKL. In nucleotides, the CDR3 is TGCGCCAGCAGCCAAGGTGAGGACAGGTCAAAGGAGCAGTACTTC. Protein sequence: CASSQGEDRSKEQYF.

This clonotype was seen a few times. The chain joins TRBV7-9 to TRBJ1-3, with D maybe TRBD1 (5 bases). The CDR3 covers 13 residues. Deletions cut 6 bases from V and 6 bases from J, with 12 bases between. Germline CDR1 is SEHNR and CDR2 is FQNEAQ (reference sequence). The CDR3 DNA sequence: TGTGCCAGCAGACTAGGGGCGCAAAACACCATATATTTT. This sequence encodes CASRLGAQNTIYF.

V and J are TRBV12-3 or TRBV12-4 and TRBJ1-5; D uncertain. V lost 4 bases and J 4 bases, leaving 20 bases between the germline ends. The CDR3 consists of 17 residues. The CDR3 DNA sequence: TGTGCCAGCAGTTCTGGGTGGGCCAGCGGTTGGAATCAGCCCCAGCATTTT. Residues: CASSSGWASGWNQPQHF.

This clonotype was seen a handful of times. V and J are TRBV4-1 and TRBJ1-5; D perhaps matches TRBD1 (6 bases). The CDR3 spans 14 residues. V dropped 2 bases and J dropped 5 bases, with 10 bases sitting between them. From germline, CDR1 is MGHRA and CDR2 YSYEKL. The CDR3 bases are TGCGCCAGCAGCCAATTTAGGACAGATCAGCCCCAGCATTTT. Protein sequence: CASSQFRTDQPQHF.

The chain links TRBV7-9 to TRBJ2-1, with D possibly being TRBD2 (5 bases). The ends were cut back, 7 bases at V and 3 bases at J, with 19 bases in the middle. Per germline, CDR1 SEHNR and CDR2 FQNEAQ (reference sequence). The CDR3 has 16 residues. The CDR3 loop reads CASTPRERGIYNEQFF. DNA of the CDR3: TGTGCCAGCACCCCGAGGGAGCGCGGAATCTACAATGAGCAGTTCTTC.

The chain links TRBV12-3 or TRBV12-4 to TRBJ2-2; no clear D. CDR3 length: 13 residues. V lost 5 bases, J lost 6 bases, and 10 bases lay in between. CDR3 in amino acids: CASSGLGSGELFF. The CDR3 region has the DNA TGTGCCAGCAGTGGGCTAGGGTCCGGGGAGCTGTTTTTT.

The chain carries TRBV11-2 and TRBJ2-1; TRBD2 agrees at 10 bases. V lost 6 bases, J lost 0 bases, and 5 bases stayed unmatched. Germline values: CDR1 SGHAT, CDR2 FQNNGV. This CDR3 contains 16 residues. The CDR3, as DNA: TGTGCCAGCAGTTGGACTAGCGGAAGCTCCTACAATGAGCAGTTCTTC. This sequence encodes CASSWTSGSSYNEQFF.

A word on this clonotype: A much larger clone is a single base away; this may be a read error. The rearrangement joins TRBV20-1 to TRBJ2-7; TRBD2 is a possible D gene (5 bases). Trimming stripped 8 bases from V and 2 bases from J, with 19 bases between. Germline CDR1 DFQATT, CDR2 SNEGSKA (reference sequence). The CDR3 consists of 14 residues. The CDR3 DNA reads as TGCAGTACTACAAGGGAGCACGACGCCTACGAGCAGTACTTC. Translated, it gives CSTTREHDAYEQYF.

V and J are TRBV29-1 and TRBJ2-1; 9 bases line up with TRBD1. This CDR3 has 11 amino acids. CDR1 is SQVTM, CDR2 ANQGSEA, per germline. J lost 16 bases, V lost 1 base, and 5 bases had no gene match. The CDR3 region is CSVEGTGDHFF. The CDR3 DNA reads as TGCAGCGTTGAAGGGACAGGGGACCATTTCTTC.